This TCR beta chain was profiled in a study of Tregs in tolerant kidney transplant recipients (dated by TCRdb to between 2019 and 2020). With regard to the full study: Transplants used related donors with nonmyeloablative bone marrow transplantation; mixed chimerism was transient in the human trials. Before combined kidney and bone marrow transplantation, this study identified donor-specific regulatory T cells using TCRbeta sequencing and then followed those same cells after transplant.

The germline V gene (reference sequence) provides CDR1 SEHNR and CDR2 FQNEAQ. Reading from cysteine to phenylalanine, the CDR3 counts 11 amino acids. Only CDR3 DNA is held: 33 bases, read in frame from base 1. Deletion took 2 bases off V and 12 bases off J, with a span of 11 bases between the germline ends. Genomic DNA was extracted from sorted cells with the QIAGEN DNeasy Blood and Tissue Kit for TCRbeta CDR3 sequencing. Through immunoSEQ, high-throughput TCRbeta CDR3 sequencing was done commercially, including PCR amplification with internal controls and bias correction. The paper's processing steps were these. Unique productive TCRbeta sequences were defined by CDR3 nucleotide sequence where primers matched, and otherwise by CDR3 amino acid sequence together with Vbeta and Jbeta genes. Sorting error was corrected by removing sequences shared between sorted populations at a frequency ratio of 2:1 or less, and the remaining shared sequences were assigned to the higher population. Donor-reactive sequences were defined as at least 5-fold expanded in CFSE-low cells versus unstimulated cells, with frequency of at least 0.01% in CFSE-low cells. Jensen-Shannon divergence calculated on the top 100 TCRbeta sequences ranked by frequency was used to measure repertoire divergence. When a sample had multiple sequencing runs, each run was corrected for sorting error separately and the runs were then pooled. The table comes from immuneACCESS by way of TCRdb, which keeps in-frame sequences with V and J called. Part of the clones is missing from these tables; in studies checked, under half for an unresolved V gene and the rest for unknown reasons. The V and J calls and clone size are taken from that table; D and trimming were inferred from the DNA. A total of 14,000 to 15,000 clones appear in this sample, just under 80% of them only once. The top ten clonotypes cover around 1.5% of the sample.

Paper-wide results and their limitations: The study was constrained by small patient numbers, and validation of the findings is required in larger populations and under other immunosuppression protocols. Biological reproducibility was not directly assessed, although technical replication error appeared to be minimal. Donor-specific Treg expansion was found to exceed global Treg expansion in tolerant patients, suggesting antigen-driven rather than nonspecific expansion. The most biologically relevant and donor-specific TCRbeta repertoire appeared to be identified by expanding Tregs with activated donor B cells. For some patients, the PCR primers changed as time went on, which meant samples from those patients could not be compared with one another at the nucleotide level.

Interpreted using the paper, the time point label stands for: blood sample drawn before combined kidney and bone marrow transplant. Thawed PBMCs were FACS-sorted into unstimulated Tregs (CD4+CD25+CD127-), CD4+ non-Tregs (CD4+CD25-), CD4 cells and CD8 cells. Before Treg sorting, thawed PBMCs were rested overnight at 37°C with roughly 200 IU/ml IL-2. The patients were several recipients of combined kidney and bone marrow transplants from the ITN036ST trial, and samples were available only from these trial subjects. Healthy control blood was processed by Ficoll density gradient to PBMCs and cryopreserved; patient PBMCs were collected before and after transplant. Worth noting for this clone: Its antigen remains undetermined. No per-base quality is available; no much larger clone lies one base away.

The TCR comes from a human donor who received a combined kidney and bone marrow transplant. The rearrangement combines TRBV7-9 with TRBJ2-7; a weak D assignment points to TRBD1 (6 bases agree). The input for sequencing was Tregs from blood, taken before the transplant. This receptor has the CDR3 CASSLSSGVYF. The DNA sequence follows: TGTGCCAGCAGCTTATCGTCAGGGGTGTACTTC. The full variable domain, completed from the reference TRBV7-9 and TRBJ2-7 proteins outside the CDR3, reads DTGVSQNPRHKITKRGQNVTFRCDPISEHNRLYWYRQTLGQGPEFLTYFQNEAQLEKSRLLSDRFSAERPKGSFSTLEIQRTEQGDSAMYLCASSLSSGVYFGPGTRLTVT.